This T cell receptor beta chain is drawn from a study of PD-1 blockade in classical Hodgkin lymphoma. About the research overall: It was nivolumab at 3 mg/kg, given intravenously every 2 weeks, that patients received.

Exposure to brentuximab vedotin varied, and each patient had relapsed following autologous stem cell transplantation. Comment on this clone: Its target is unknown.

Study results and limitations: Baseline diversity in complete responders resembled that of newly diagnosed patients. It was CD4+ TCR diversity, not CD8+, that rose significantly by C4D1. Factors driving the repertoire differences, possibly disease activity or prior therapy, remain undefined.

Profiled with immunoSEQ multiplex PCR; TCRdb holds only in-frame clones, not every one. The sample lists 25,000 or so clones; about 65% were seen once. CDR3 length: 14 residues. Germline V lookup: CDR1 MDHEN, CDR2 SYDVKM. Unmatched junction bases numbered 3, after V lost 6 bases and J lost 3 bases. The material sequenced was peripheral blood mononuclear cells (PBMCs), taken at baseline. This receptor was taken from a human donor with classical Hodgkin lymphoma. The chain combines TRBV28 with TRBJ1-1, with 11 positions matching TRBD1. CDR3 sequence reads: CASRGTGGDTEAFF. CDR3 coding DNA: TGTGCCAGCAGGGGGACAGGGGGAGACACTGAAGCTTTCTTT.